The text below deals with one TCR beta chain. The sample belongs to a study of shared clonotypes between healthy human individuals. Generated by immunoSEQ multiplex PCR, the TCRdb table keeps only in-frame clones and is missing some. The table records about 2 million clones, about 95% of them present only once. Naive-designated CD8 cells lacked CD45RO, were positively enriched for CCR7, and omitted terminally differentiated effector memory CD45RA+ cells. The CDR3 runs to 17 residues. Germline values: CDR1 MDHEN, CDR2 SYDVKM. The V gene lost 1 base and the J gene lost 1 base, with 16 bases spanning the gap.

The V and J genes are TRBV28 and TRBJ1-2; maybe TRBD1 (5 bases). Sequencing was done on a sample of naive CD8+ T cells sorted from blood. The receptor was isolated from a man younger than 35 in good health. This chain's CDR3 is CASSLYSDSVVNYGYTF. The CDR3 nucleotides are TGTGCCAGCAGTTTATATAGCGACAGCGTGGTTAACTATGGCTACACCTTC.